A single sample is the source of the 27 T cell receptor beta chains below, sequenced in a study of T cell responses to AZD1222 COVID-19 vaccine. TCRdb keeps only in-frame clones here, not all; method: immunoSEQ multiplex PCR. This sample carries 55,000 to 75,000 clones, roughly 85% of them seen once, and the ten largest clones take approximately 20%. The sample here was peripheral blood, taken on day 0 of AZD1222 vaccination. These receptors all come from an adult in good health.

The rearrangement uses TRBV7-6 and TRBJ1-5; D is ambiguous. V was clipped by 1 base and J by 9 bases, with 7 bases between them. CDR3 length equals 12 residues. Germline V CDR1 and CDR2: SGHVS, FNYEAQ. This CDR3 reads CASSLEGGPQHF. Here the CDR3 DNA reads TGTGCCAGCAGCTTAGAGGGTGGGCCCCAGCATTTT. The whole variable domain, filled in from reference TRBV7-6 and TRBJ1-5, reads GAGVSQSPRYKVTKRGQDVALRCDPISGHVSLYWYRQALGQGPEFLTYFNYEAQQDKSGLPNDRFSAERPEGSISTLTIQRTEQRDSAMYRCASSLEGGPQHFGDGTRLSIL.

The gene calls are TRBV10-3 and TRBJ1-2; a possible D gene is TRBD1 (6 bases). Trimming cost V 4 bases and J 8 bases, with 20 bases left between them. In germline, CDR1 is ENHRY, CDR2 SYGVKD. The CDR3 is made up of 15 amino acids. Written as DNA, the CDR3 is TGTGCCATCAGTGTCACCGGGGGCAATTCTCGGGGCTACACCTTC. It translates to CAISVTGGNSRGYTF.

In regard to this clone: In the same sample, other DNA sequences code for this CDR3. The rearrangement links TRBV11-2 to TRBJ2-7; D might be TRBD2 (6 bases). Between the trimmed V and J ends, which lost 2 bases and 0 bases, there was a span of 8 bases. CDR1 and CDR2 from the germline V gene are SGHAT and FQNNGV. CDR3 length: 14 amino acids. Here the CDR3 reads CASSLFGSSYEQYF. For the CDR3, the DNA is TGTGCCAGCAGCTTATTCGGGAGCTCCTACGAGCAGTACTTC.

The chain has TRBV19 and TRBJ2-3; a possible D gene is TRBD1 (6 bases). Between the trimmed V and J ends, which lost 6 bases and 2 bases, there was a span of 12 bases. The CDR3 runs to 14 residues. Looked up from germline, CDR1 is LNHDA and CDR2 is SQIVND (reference sequence). The CDR3 bases are TGTGCCAGTAGCCGGACAGTCTACACAGATACGCAGTATTTT. Translated: CASSRTVYTDTQYF.

The rearrangement uses TRBV9 and TRBJ2-3, with 8 bases fitting TRBD2. The trim removed 0 bases at V and 6 bases at J, leaving 12 bases unmatched. CDR3 length equals 17 residues. Germline CDR1 is SGDLS and CDR2 is YYNGEE. The CDR3 region is CASSVEDSGVRLDTQYF. The CDR3 DNA reads TGTGCCAGCAGCGTAGAGGATAGCGGGGTTAGGTTGGATACGCAGTATTTT.

The CDR3 coding sequence is TGTGCCAGCAGCATGGGACAGGGAAAGACCGGGGAGCTGTTTTTT. Protein sequence: CASSMGQGKTGELFF. The chain is built from TRBV11-3 and TRBJ2-2; 9 bases agree with TRBD1. J was trimmed by 5 bases and V by 5 bases; bases with no gene match: 6. CDR1 and CDR2 (germline): SGHNT, YENEEA. The CDR3 is 15 residues long. The full variable domain, completed using reference TRBV11-3 and TRBJ2-2, is EAGVVQSPRYKIIEKKQPVAFWCNPISGHNTLYWYLQNLGQGPELLIRYENEEAVDDSQLPKDRFSAERLKGVDSTLKIQPAELGDSAVYLCASSMGQGKTGELFFGEGSRLTVL.

This clone is medium-sized (0.01 to 0.1%) by share. The chain combines TRBV18 with TRBJ2-2; D call uncertain. Trimming removed 6 bases from V and 4 bases from J, with 6 bases in between. Germline CDR1 KGHSH, CDR2 LQKENI. The CDR3 runs to 12 residues. CDR3 DNA: TGTGCCAGCTCCCGTAGCACCGGGGAGCTGTTTTTT. Translated: CASSRSTGELFF.

This clone was seen only once. The chain recombines TRBV5-1 with TRBJ2-3, with 9 bases identical to TRBD2. The germline gives CDR1 SGHRS, CDR2 YFSETQ. The CDR3 consists of 13 residues. V dropped 5 bases and J dropped 3; count of bases not matched to a gene: 1. CDR3 loop: CASRSGGTDTQYF. The CDR3 DNA reads TGCGCCAGCAGAAGCGGGGGGACAGATACGCAGTATTTT.

V is TRBV5-1 and J is TRBJ2-7; D remains unclear. The length of the CDR3 is 14 residues. Germline V gene sequence: CDR1 SGHRS, CDR2 YFSETQ. The V end was cut by 7 bases, the J end by 2 bases, with 16 bases between. The CDR3 bases are TGCGCCAGCTGCAGGTCAGGTAACGCCTACGAGCAGTACTTC. Its translation: CASCRSGNAYEQYF. Full variable domain (outside the CDR3, taken from reference TRBV5-1 and TRBJ2-7): KAGVTQTPRYLIKTRGQQVTLSCSPISGHRSVSWYQQTPGQGLQFLFEYFSETQRNKGNFPGRFSGRQFSNSRSEMNVSTLELGDSALYLCASCRSGNAYEQYFGPGTRLTVT.

J is TRBJ2-7 and V is TRBV5-1; D remains unclear. Trimming left V 5 bases short and J 2 bases short, with 14 bases between. The CDR3 extends over 14 amino acids. Germline loops: CDR1 SGHRS, CDR2 YFSETQ. As DNA, the CDR3 is TGCGCCAGCAGGGTGGGCCCACATGCCTACGAGCAGTACTTC. Translated: CASRVGPHAYEQYF.

This chain uses TRBV30 with TRBJ2-1, with D hard to call. The ends were cut back, 1 base at V and 10 bases at J, with 8 bases in the middle. This CDR3 spans 11 amino acids. In germline, CDR1 is GTSNPN, CDR2 SVGIG (reference sequence). CDR3 sequence: CAWSEAREQFF. CDR3 nucleotide sequence: TGTGCCTGGAGTGAGGCCCGGGAGCAGTTCTTC.

This chain links TRBV18 with TRBJ1-2, with no clear D. Germline-derived CDR1 and CDR2 are KGHSH and LQKENI. The CDR3 extends over 15 amino acids. V shed 3 bases and J shed 6 bases, with 17 bases lying between them. The CDR3 here is CASSPQAYRGDGYTF. In nucleotides, the CDR3 is TGTGCCAGCTCACCCCAGGCCTATCGGGGAGATGGCTACACCTTC. Full variable domain (missing parts from reference TRBV18 and TRBJ1-2): NAGVMQNPRHLVRRRGQEARLRCSPMKGHSHVYWYRQLPEEGLKFMVYLQKENIIDESGMPKERFSAEFPKEGPSILRIQQVVRGDSAAYFCASSPQAYRGDGYTFGSGTRLTVV.

The table lists this clone with a few counts. The junction shows a germline mismatch at one end, possibly a read error. The chain employs TRBV7-6 and TRBJ2-5; 11 bases line up with TRBD2. The CDR3 totals 15 residues. CDR1 SGHVS and CDR2 FNYEAQ come from the germline V gene. The CDR3 nucleotides are TGTGCCAGCAGCCTAGCGGGGGGTAGGCAAGAGACCCAGTACTTC. Translation gives CASSLAGGRQETQYF. The full variable domain, its missing parts supplied by reference TRBV7-6 and TRBJ2-5, is GAGVSQSPRYKVTKRGQDVALRCDPISGHVSLYWYRQALGQGPEFLTYFNYEAQQDKSGLPNDRFSAERPEGSISTLTIQRTEQRDSAMYRCASSLAGGRQETQYFGPGTRLLVL.

The chain employs TRBV7-9 and TRBJ1-1; D unresolved. This CDR3 is built from 13 residues. Germline V gene data show CDR1 as SEHNR and CDR2 as FQNEAQ (reference sequence). Trimming left V 3 bases short and J 1 base short, with 6 bases between. The CDR3 sequence is CASSFGENTEAFF. For the CDR3, the DNA is TGTGCCAGCAGCTTCGGAGAGAACACTGAAGCTTTCTTT.

The J gene is TRBJ2-7, the V gene TRBV7-9, with 7 bases matching TRBD2. CDR3 length equals 19 residues. The V and J ends lost 3 bases and 4 bases, in that order; junction bases with no gene match: 21. Per germline, CDR1 SEHNR and CDR2 FQNEAQ (reference sequence). The CDR3 coding sequence is TGTGCCAGCAGCTTTCCCGTCTCTGGGGTAGGGGAGGGGAGATACGAGCAGTACTTC. It encodes CASSFPVSGVGEGRYEQYF.

This chain links TRBV10-3 with TRBJ2-7, with 7 bases lining up with TRBD1. The ends lost 2 bases at V and 3 bases at J; junction bases unmatched: 7. This CDR3 has 15 amino acids. Germline CDR1 reads ENHRY; CDR2 reads SYGVKD. CDR3 bases: TGTGCCATCAGTGAGCAATGGACAGGAGGCTACGAGCAGTACTTC. This encodes CAISEQWTGGYEQYF.

This rearrangement joins TRBV12-3 or TRBV12-4 to TRBJ1-2; tentatively, D is TRBD1 (6 bases). The CDR3 spans 13 residues. Trimming removed 3 bases at V and 7 bases at J, with 12 bases between. The CDR3: CASSFVRGGGYTF. For the CDR3, the DNA is TGTGCCAGCAGTTTCGTAAGGGGGGGTGGCTACACCTTC.

This chain uses TRBV6-5 with TRBJ1-2, with TRBD1 identical over 12 bases. The CDR3 spans 15 residues. Per germline, CDR1 MNHEY and CDR2 SVGAGI. With V trimmed by 6 bases and J by 7 bases, 9 bases remained unmatched. CDR3 amino acids: CASSAGTGGSFGYTF. Here the CDR3 DNA reads TGTGCCAGCAGCGCCGGGACAGGGGGCAGTTTTGGCTACACCTTC.

The V call is TRBV19, the J call TRBJ2-2; D is unclear. Germline CDR1 is LNHDA and CDR2 is SQIVND (reference sequence). The V end lost 3 bases, the J end lost 5 bases, and 7 bases lay between the germline ends. This CDR3 spans 13 amino acids. The CDR3 coding sequence is TGTGCCAGTAGTATCGTCGGGACCGGGGAGCTGTTTTTT. It codes for CASSIVGTGELFF.

The chain recombines TRBV30 with TRBJ1-4; no definite D call. V was trimmed by 0 bases and J by 8 bases, leaving 10 bases between them. CDR3 length: 13 residues. Germline V gene sequence: CDR1 GTSNPN, CDR2 SVGIG (reference sequence). CDR3 loop: CAWSVQGGEKLFF. DNA for the CDR3: TGTGCCTGGAGTGTACAAGGCGGGGAAAAACTGTTTTTT.

The chain is built from TRBV7-8 and TRBJ1-1; D call uncertain. V lost 5 bases and J lost 4, with 17 bases in between. The CDR3 length is 15 residues. Per the germline V gene, CDR1 is SGHVS and CDR2 is FQNEAQ. This CDR3 reads CASSPFGGSFTEAFF. In DNA form, the CDR3 reads TGTGCCAGCAGCCCATTCGGTGGGTCCTTCACTGAAGCTTTCTTT.

About this clone itself: At one end, the junction sequence differs from germline, possibly due to a read error. J is TRBJ2-6 and V is TRBV19; 9 bases match TRBD1. The CDR3 totals 17 residues. In germline, CDR1 is LNHDA, CDR2 SQIVND (reference sequence). This CDR3 is CASRGQGINSGANALTF. In DNA, the CDR3 is TGTGCCAGTAGGGGACAGGGCATTAACTCTGGGGCCAACGCCCTGACTTTC.

The chain links TRBV27 to TRBJ1-4; 7 bases align to TRBD1. The germline gives CDR1 MNHEY, CDR2 SMNVEV (reference sequence). J gave up 13 bases and V 8 bases, and 10 bases lay outside the gene matches. This CDR3 contains 12 residues. This chain's CDR3 is CASRQGSGALFF. CDR3 in DNA: TGTGCCAGCCGACAGGGCTCGGGGGCACTGTTTTTT.

This rearrangement joins TRBV27 to TRBJ1-1, with 7 bases lining up with TRBD1. V was clipped by 3 bases and J by 10 bases; unmatched bases: 8. Germline CDR1 is MNHEY and CDR2 is SMNVEV (reference sequence). This CDR3 is 13 amino acids long. The CDR3 sequence is CASSFGGGQVAFF. CDR3 in DNA: TGTGCCAGCAGTTTTGGAGGGGGCCAAGTAGCTTTCTTT.

Here the CDR3 reads CASSPDSRRDTIYF. The CDR3 DNA reads as TGTGCCAGCAGTCCGGACTCGAGAAGGGACACCATATATTTT. The rearrangement joins TRBV6-5 to TRBJ1-3; D gene unclear. The CDR3 extends over 14 amino acids. V lost 5 bases to trimming and J lost 8 bases, with 16 bases between them. Per the germline V gene, CDR1 is MNHEY and CDR2 is SVGAGI.

The chain carries TRBV5-1 and TRBJ2-4, with D tentatively TRBD1 (5 bases). Between the trimmed V and J ends, which lost 0 bases and 1 base, there was a span of 5 bases. Germline V gene lookup returns CDR1 SGHRS and CDR2 YFSETQ. The CDR3 extends over 14 amino acids. CDR3 DNA sequence: TGCGCCAGCAGCTTGGAGGGGGCCAAAAACATTCAGTACTTC. Its translation: CASSLEGAKNIQYF.

The rearrangement uses TRBV2 and TRBJ1-5; 7 bases are a match to TRBD1. The germline V gene encodes CDR1 SNHLY and CDR2 FYNNEI. The CDR3 is 14 residues long. Trimming cost V 8 bases and J 2 bases; bases outside gene matches: 6. This CDR3 reads CASSRQGGNQPQHF. The DNA of the CDR3 is TGTGCCAGCTCAAGACAGGGCGGCAATCAGCCCCAGCATTTT.